This T cell receptor beta chain comes out of a study of blood T cells in healthy people across ages (dated by TCRdb to between 2015 and 2017). Regarding the complete study: In model experiments, template switching captured roughly one uniquely barcoded TCR beta cDNA molecule for every two T cells. Donors of different ages were randomly distributed across sequencing lanes to avoid experimental bias. The study measured age-related changes in TCR beta repertoire diversity using deep sequencing normalized with unique cDNA molecular identifiers. Two additional independent replicas of 1 million unique cDNA reads from the same blood draw were analyzed for two donors (one aged 18 to 30 and one aged 80 or older). The donors were split into four age groups: young (average 16 years), middle-aged (more than 35), aged (roughly 65) and long-lived (approximately 80).

This clonotype was counted a few times. Its antigen is unknown. One base away there is no much larger clone; base qualities are not given. Results and caveats for the whole study, not just this receptor: As age increased, observed TCR beta diversity per million T cells dropped in a roughly linear way, and a significant reduction was already evident by age 40. Observed TCR beta diversity correlated strongly with the percentage of naive T cells measured by flow cytometry. Estimates of total diversity based on one million sequenced T cells were regarded as lower bounds and as underestimates. Because the CMV infection status of the donors was unknown, age-related changes in expanded clonotypes may potentially have been confounded. Conclusive comparison of naive and antigen-experienced compartments was prevented by the profiling of bulk unsorted PBMCs. Compared with the aged group, more naive CD4+ T cells, fewer expanded clones and increased TCR diversity were shown by the long-lived group, suggesting age selection.

Systemically healthy Caucasian individuals from Russia, around 39 in total and aged about 6 to 95 years, were included as donors. About 10 milliliters of peripheral blood were collected from each donor into EDTA-treated Vacutainer tubes. PBMCs were isolated by Ficoll-Paque density-gradient centrifugation, with at least 7 million obtained per sample. Total RNA, at least 5 micrograms per sample, was extracted from PBMCs with Trizol reagent. For every donor, an aliquot of PBMCs went through flow cytometry to measure the percentages of naive CD45RAhigh/CD27high T cells. The CDR3 runs 15 residues from the cysteine to the phenylalanine. The retained sequence is limited to the CDR3, 45 bases, with the frame set at the first base. From a lookup of the germline V gene, CDR1 and CDR2 are SQVTM and ANQGSEA. V loses 0 bases, J loses 5 bases, and the germline ends lie 15 bases apart. The library came from 5' RACE. Sequencing was performed on an Illumina HiSeq 2500. A second PCR of roughly 7 to 11 cycles was performed with a sample-barcoded 5' primer and a J-beta primer mix. Each TCR beta cDNA molecule received a unique molecular identifier from a template-switch 5' adaptor carrying 12 random nucleotides. Each sample yielded at least 2.5 million CDR3-containing paired-end reads. First-strand cDNA synthesis was performed from all RNA using the Mint cDNA synthesis kit, with priming by a TRBC-specific oligonucleotide. After uracil-DNA glycosylase treatment, a first 18-cycle PCR used universal primers M1SS and BC2_uni_R on all cDNA. The source study handled its data this way. Normalization of each sample was performed by random selection of 1 million high-quality reads, each carrying a distinct molecular identifier. Instead of being binned into consensus sequences, reads that shared molecular identifiers were thrown out. MiTCR, with a Q25 quality threshold and the strictest error-elimination algorithm, was used for CDR3 identification, clonotype clustering and error correction. Lower-bound total TCR beta diversity was estimated with a nonparametric unseen species model using Euler transformation. Through fastp at Q25 and MiXCR, TCRdb rebuilt clones from the public reads, retaining in-frame beta chains. When rows share a CDR3 protein, they turn into one entry using the most common DNA and genes. For this entry, the V and J calls and clone size follow TCRdb and not the study's own pipeline. This sample is represented by about 640,000 distinct CDR3 sequences; approximately 50% of them were singletons. In total, the top ten clones hold over 30% of the sample.

What was sequenced was blood. This receptor was identified in a man aged 55-75 years in good health. The V and J segments used are TRBV29-1 and TRBJ2-3, with the D assignment possibly TRBD1 or TRBD2, given 5 matching bases for each. The CDR3 protein is CSVEDGGIARDTQYF. The DNA sequence reads TGCAGCGTTGAAGATGGGGGAATAGCCAGAGATACGCAGTATTTT.